The clone carrying this T cell receptor (beta chain) has a count of ten or more. Its antigen is still unknown. This entry belongs to a study of T cell repertoires in cytomegalovirus infection. General study points: Clonotype analysis showed dominance of the ex vivo response by HLA-C-restricted CMV-specific TCR beta clonotypes.

TCRdb re-derived calls from the reads in MiXCR, one entry per CDR3 protein. The table includes under 600,000 distinct CDR3 sequences, about 17% detected once. The CDR3 covers 14 residues. V lost 7 bases, J lost 5 bases, and 17 bases lay in between. The chain is built from TRBV12-3 or TRBV12-4 and TRBJ2-5, with D perhaps matching TRBD2 (6 bases). Sequenced: CD8+ T cells from PBMCs. The clonotype comes from a human donor in good health (CMV status not recorded). Some clones in this sample may be carry-over from other donors' samples. Here the CDR3 reads CASTPGEWWETQYF. The CDR3 nucleotides read TGTGCCAGCACACCGGGAGAGTGGTGGGAGACCCAGTACTTC.